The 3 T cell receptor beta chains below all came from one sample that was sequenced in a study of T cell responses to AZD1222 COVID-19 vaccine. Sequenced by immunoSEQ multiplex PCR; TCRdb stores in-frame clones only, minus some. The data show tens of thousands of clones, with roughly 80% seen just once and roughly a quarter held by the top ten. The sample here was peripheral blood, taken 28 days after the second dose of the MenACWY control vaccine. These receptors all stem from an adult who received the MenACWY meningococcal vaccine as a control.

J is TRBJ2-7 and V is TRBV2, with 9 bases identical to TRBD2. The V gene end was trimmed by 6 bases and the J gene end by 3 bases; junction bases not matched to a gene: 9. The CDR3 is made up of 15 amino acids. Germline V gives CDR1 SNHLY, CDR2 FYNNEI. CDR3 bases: TGTGCCAGCAGGCTTGCCCTAGCGGGGCTCTACGAGCAGTACTTC. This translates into CASRLALAGLYEQYF.

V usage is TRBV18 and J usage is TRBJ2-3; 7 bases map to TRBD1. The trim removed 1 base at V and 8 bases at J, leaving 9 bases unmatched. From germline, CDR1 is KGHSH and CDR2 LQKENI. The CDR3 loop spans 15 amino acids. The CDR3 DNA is TGTGCCAGCTCACCACTTACAGGGGAATCTGGTACGCAGTATTTT. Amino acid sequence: CASSPLTGESGTQYF. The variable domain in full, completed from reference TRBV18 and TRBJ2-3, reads NAGVMQNPRHLVRRRGQEARLRCSPMKGHSHVYWYRQLPEEGLKFMVYLQKENIIDESGMPKERFSAEFPKEGPSILRIQQVVRGDSAAYFCASSPLTGESGTQYFGPGTRLTVL.

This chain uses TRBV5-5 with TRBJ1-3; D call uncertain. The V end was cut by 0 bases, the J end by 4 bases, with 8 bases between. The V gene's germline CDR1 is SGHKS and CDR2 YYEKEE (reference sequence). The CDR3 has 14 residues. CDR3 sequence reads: CASSLGAAGNTIYF. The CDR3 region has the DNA TGTGCCAGCAGCTTGGGGGCGGCGGGAAACACCATATATTTT.